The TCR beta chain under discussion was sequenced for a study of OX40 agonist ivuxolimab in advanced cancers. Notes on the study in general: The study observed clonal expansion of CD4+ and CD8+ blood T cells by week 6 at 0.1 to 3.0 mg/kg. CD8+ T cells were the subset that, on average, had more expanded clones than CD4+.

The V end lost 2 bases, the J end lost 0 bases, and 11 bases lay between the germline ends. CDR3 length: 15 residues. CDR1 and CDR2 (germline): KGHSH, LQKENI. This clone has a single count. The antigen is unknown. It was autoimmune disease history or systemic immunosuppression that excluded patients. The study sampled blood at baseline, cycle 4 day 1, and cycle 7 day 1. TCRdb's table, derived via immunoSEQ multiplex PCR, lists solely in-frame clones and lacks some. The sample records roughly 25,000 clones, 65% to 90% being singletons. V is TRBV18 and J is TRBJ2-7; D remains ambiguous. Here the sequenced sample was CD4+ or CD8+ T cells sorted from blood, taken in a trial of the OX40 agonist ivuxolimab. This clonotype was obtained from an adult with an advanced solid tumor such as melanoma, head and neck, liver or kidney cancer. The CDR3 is CASSPIGALSYEQYF. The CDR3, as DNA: TGTGCCAGCTCACCAATTGGTGCTCTCTCCTACGAGCAGTACTTC.